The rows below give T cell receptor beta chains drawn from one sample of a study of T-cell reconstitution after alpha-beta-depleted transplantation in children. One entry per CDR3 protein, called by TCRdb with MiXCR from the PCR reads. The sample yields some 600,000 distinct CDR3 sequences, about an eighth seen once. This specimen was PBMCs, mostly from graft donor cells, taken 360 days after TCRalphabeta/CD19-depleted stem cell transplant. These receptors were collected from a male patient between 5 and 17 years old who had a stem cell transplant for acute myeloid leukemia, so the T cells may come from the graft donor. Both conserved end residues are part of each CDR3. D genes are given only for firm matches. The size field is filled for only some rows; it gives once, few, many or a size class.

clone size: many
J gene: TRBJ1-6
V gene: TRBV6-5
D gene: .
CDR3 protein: CASSYGVQGGSPLHF
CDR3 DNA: TGTGCCAGCAGTTACGGTGTCCAGGGCGGTTCACCCCTCCACTTT

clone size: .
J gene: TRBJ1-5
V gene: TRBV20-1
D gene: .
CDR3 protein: CSALTLGLGVVGNQPQHF
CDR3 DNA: TGCAGTGCCCTGACATTGGGGCTGGGAGTCGTCGGGAATCAGCCCCAGCATTTT

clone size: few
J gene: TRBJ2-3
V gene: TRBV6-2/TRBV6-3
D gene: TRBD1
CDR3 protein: CASSYSTGQGAPDTQYF
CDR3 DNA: TGTGCCAGCAGTTACTCGACGGGACAGGGGGCCCCAGATACGCAGTATTTT

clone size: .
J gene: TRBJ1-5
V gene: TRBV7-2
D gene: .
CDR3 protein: CASSLAYEQPQHF
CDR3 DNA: TGTGCCAGCAGCTTAGCGTACGAACAGCCCCAGCATTTT

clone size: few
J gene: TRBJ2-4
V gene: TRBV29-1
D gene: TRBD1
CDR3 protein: CSVLQGSIQYF
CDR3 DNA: TGCAGCGTTTTACAGGGGAGCATTCAGTACTTC

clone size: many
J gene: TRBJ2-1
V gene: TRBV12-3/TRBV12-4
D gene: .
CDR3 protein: CASSLRDNEQFF
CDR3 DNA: TGTGCCAGCAGCTTAAGGGACAATGAGCAGTTCTTC

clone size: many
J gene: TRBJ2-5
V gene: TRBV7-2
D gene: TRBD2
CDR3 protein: CASSLGTGGETQYF
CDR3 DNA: TGTGCCAGCAGCTTAGGGACGGGGGGGGAGACCCAGTACTTC

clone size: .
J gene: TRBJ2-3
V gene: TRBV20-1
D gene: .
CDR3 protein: CSARGRGTDTQYF
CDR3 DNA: TGCAGTGCTAGAGGGAGGGGCACAGATACGCAGTATTTT

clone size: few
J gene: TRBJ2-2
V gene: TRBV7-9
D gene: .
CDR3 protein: CACNVATPGRAGELFF
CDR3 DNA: TGTGCCTGCAACGTTGCCACCCCAGGGAGAGCCGGGGAGCTGTTTTTT

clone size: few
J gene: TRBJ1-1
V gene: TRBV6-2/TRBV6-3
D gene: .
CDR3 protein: CASSYPGPQHTEAFF
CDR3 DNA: TGTGCCAGCAGTTACCCCGGGCCCCAGCACACTGAAGCTTTCTTT

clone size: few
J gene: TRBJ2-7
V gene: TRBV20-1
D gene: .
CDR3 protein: CSEVKGAVGEQYF
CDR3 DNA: TGCAGTGAGGTTAAGGGAGCGGTGGGCGAGCAGTACTTC

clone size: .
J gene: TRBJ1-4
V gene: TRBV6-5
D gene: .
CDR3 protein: CASSSPQIATNEKLFF
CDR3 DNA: TGTGCCAGCAGTTCACCTCAGATCGCAACTAATGAAAAACTGTTTTTT

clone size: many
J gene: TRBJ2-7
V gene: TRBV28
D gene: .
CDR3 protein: CASSLVGDSGVYEQYF
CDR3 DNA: TGTGCCAGCAGTTTAGTAGGGGACTCCGGCGTCTACGAGCAGTACTTC

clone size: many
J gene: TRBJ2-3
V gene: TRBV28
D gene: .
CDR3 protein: CASRYSNTDTQYF
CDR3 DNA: TGTGCCAGCAGATACAGCAACACAGATACGCAGTATTTT

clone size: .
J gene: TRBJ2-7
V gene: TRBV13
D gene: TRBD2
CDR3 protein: CASSSWTSGSYEQYF
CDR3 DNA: TGTGCCAGCAGCTCTTGGACTAGCGGCTCCTACGAGCAGTACTTC

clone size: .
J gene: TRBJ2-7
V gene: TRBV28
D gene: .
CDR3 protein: CASSPVTGRRTTYEQYF
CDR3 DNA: TGTGCCAGCAGTCCAGTGACAGGGAGGAGGACCACCTACGAGCAGTACTTC

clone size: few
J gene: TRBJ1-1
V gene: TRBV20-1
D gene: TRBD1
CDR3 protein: CSARQGAITEAFF
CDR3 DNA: TGCAGTGCTCGACAGGGGGCGATCACTGAAGCTTTCTTT

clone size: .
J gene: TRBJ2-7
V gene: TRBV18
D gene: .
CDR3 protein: CASFTREFYEQYF
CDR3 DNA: TGTGCCAGCTTTACCCGGGAATTCTACGAGCAGTACTTC

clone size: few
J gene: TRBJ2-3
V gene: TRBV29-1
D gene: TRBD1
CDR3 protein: CSVARGTGLPLATDTQYF
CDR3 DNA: TGCAGCGTCGCCAGGGGGACAGGGCTTCCCCTCGCCACAGATACGCAGTATTTT

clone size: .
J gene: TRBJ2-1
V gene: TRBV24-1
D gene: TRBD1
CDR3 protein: CATRGDRGRYNEQFF
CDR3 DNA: TGTGCCACCAGGGGGGACAGGGGCAGGTACAATGAGCAGTTCTTC

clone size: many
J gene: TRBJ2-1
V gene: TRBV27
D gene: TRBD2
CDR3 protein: CASAPPGLAGVNEQFF
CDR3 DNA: TGTGCCAGCGCACCGCCCGGACTAGCGGGAGTCAATGAGCAGTTCTTC

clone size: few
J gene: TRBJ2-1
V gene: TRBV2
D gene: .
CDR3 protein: CASSEGRGGNEQFF
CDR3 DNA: TGTGCCAGCAGTGAAGGAAGGGGCGGCAATGAGCAGTTCTTC

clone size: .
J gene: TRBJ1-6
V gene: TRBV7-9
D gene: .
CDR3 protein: CASSRVGGPEGPLHF
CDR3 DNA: TGTGCCAGCAGCCGGGTAGGGGGGCCTGAGGGGCCCCTCCACTTT

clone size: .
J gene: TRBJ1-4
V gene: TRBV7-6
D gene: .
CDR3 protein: CASSRLPATNEKLFF
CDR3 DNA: TGTGCCAGCAGTCGCTTACCAGCAACTAATGAAAAACTGTTTTTT

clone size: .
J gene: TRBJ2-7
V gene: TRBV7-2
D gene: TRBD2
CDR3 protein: CASSFVSGRAPAYEQYF
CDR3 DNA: TGTGCCAGCAGCTTCGTGAGCGGGAGGGCCCCAGCCTACGAGCAGTACTTC

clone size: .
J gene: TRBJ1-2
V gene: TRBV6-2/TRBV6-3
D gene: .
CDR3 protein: CASSYSRVNYGYTF
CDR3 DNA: TGTGCCAGCAGTTACTCGCGAGTAAACTATGGCTACACCTTC

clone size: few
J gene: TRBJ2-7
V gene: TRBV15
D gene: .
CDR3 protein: CATSRGGPSYEQYF
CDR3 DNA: TGTGCCACCAGCAGAGGGGGACCGAGCTACGAGCAGTACTTC

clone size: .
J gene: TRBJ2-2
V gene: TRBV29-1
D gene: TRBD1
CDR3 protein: CSVSGTGGTGELFF
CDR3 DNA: TGCAGCGTTTCCGGGACAGGGGGGACCGGGGAGCTGTTTTTT

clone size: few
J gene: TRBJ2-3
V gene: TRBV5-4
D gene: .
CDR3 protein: CASSTRLKVSADTQYF
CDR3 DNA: TGTGCCAGCAGCACCCGGCTGAAAGTCTCAGCAGATACGCAGTATTTT

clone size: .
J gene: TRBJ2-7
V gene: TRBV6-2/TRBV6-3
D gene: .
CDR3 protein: CASSTRGRTYEQYF
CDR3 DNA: TGTGCCAGCAGTACTCGGGGTCGGACCTACGAGCAGTACTTC

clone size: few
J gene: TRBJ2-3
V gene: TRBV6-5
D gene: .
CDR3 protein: CASSWSRNTDTQYF
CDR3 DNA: TGTGCCAGCAGTTGGAGTCGGAACACAGATACGCAGTATTTT

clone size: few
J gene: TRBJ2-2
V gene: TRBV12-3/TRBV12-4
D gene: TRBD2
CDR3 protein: CASSRLAVRGTGELFF
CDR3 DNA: TGTGCCAGCAGCCGACTAGCGGTCCGAGGTACCGGGGAGCTGTTCTTT

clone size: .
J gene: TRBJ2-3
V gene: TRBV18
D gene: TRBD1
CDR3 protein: CASSPSRGMDTQYF
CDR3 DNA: TGTGCCAGCTCACCATCCAGGGGGATGGATACGCAGTATTTT

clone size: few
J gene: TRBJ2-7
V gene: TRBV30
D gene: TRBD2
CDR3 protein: CAAGGSYEQYF
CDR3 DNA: TGTGCCGCGGGGGGCAGCTACGAGCAGTACTTC

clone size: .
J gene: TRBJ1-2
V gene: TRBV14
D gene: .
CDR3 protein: CASSHSRGGNSPAPNYGYTF
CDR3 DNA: TGTGCCAGCAGCCACTCCAGGGGCGGAAACAGCCCGGCTCCTAACTATGGCTACACCTTC

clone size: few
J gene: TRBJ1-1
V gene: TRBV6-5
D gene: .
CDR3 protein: CASLREGGEAFF
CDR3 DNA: TGTGCCAGCCTACGAGAGGGGGGTGAAGCTTTCTTT

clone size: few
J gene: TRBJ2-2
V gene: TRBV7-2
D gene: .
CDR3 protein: CASSPRRRDTTGELFF
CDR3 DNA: TGTGCCAGCAGCCCCCGGAGGAGGGATACCACCGGGGAGCTGTTTTTT

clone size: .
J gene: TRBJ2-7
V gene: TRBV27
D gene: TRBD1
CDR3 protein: CASSFFWTGAYEQYF
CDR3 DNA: TGTGCCAGCAGTTTTTTCTGGACAGGCGCTTACGAGCAGTACTTC

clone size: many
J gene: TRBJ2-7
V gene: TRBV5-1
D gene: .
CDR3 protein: CASSFDIAYEQYF
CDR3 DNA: TGCGCCAGCAGCTTCGACATAGCCTACGAGCAGTACTTC

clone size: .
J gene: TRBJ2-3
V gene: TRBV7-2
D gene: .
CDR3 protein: CASSTLGMDTQYF
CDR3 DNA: TGTGCCAGCAGCACTCTTGGTATGGATACGCAGTATTTT

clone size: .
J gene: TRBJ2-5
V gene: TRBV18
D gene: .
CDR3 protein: CASSPGQYQETQYF
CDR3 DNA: TGTGCCAGCTCACCAGGGCAGTACCAAGAGACCCAGTACTTC

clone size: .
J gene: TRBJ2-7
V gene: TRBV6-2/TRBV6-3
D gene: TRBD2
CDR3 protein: CASTQLAGVAYEQYF
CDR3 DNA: TGTGCCAGCACCCAACTAGCGGGAGTCGCCTACGAGCAGTACTTC

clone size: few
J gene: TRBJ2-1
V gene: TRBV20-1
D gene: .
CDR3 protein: CSARIRGLDVRSYNEQFF
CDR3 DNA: TGCAGTGCTAGGATTCGAGGGCTAGATGTTAGATCCTACAATGAGCAGTTCTTC

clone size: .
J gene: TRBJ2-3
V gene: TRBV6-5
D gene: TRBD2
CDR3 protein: CASSYSGLGTDTQYF
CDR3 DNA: TGTGCCAGCAGTTACTCGGGACTAGGAACCGATACGCAGTATTTT

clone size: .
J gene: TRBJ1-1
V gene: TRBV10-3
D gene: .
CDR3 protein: CAIQGNGKNTEAFF
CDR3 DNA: TGTGCCATCCAGGGTAACGGTAAGAACACTGAAGCTTTCTTT

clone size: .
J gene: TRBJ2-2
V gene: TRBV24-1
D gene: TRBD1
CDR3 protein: CATSDLQGQGLTGELFF
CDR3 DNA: TGTGCCACCAGTGATTTACAGGGGCAGGGATTAACCGGGGAGCTGTTTTTT

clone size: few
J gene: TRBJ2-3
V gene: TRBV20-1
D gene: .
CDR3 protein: CSNAGWRLTDTQYF
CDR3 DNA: TGCAGTAATGCGGGGTGGAGACTCACAGATACGCAGTATTTT

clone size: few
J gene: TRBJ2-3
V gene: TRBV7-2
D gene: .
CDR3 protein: CASYLPPASTDTQYF
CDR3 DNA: TGTGCCAGCTACCTCCCTCCCGCTAGCACAGATACGCAGTATTTT

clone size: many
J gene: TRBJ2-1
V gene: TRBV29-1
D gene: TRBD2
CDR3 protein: CSGGTSGRANEQFF
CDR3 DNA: TGCAGCGGGGGGACTAGCGGGAGGGCGAATGAGCAGTTCTTC

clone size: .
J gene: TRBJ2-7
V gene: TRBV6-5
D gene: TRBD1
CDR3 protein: CASSYRTGGVGYHEQYF
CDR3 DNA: TGTGCCAGCAGTTACCGTACAGGGGGAGTGGGATACCACGAGCAGTACTTC

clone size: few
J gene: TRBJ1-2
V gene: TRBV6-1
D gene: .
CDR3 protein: CATFSTSNYGYTF
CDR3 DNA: TGTGCCACTTTCAGTACCTCAAACTATGGCTACACCTTC

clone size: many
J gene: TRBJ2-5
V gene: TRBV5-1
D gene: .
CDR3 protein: CASRKLGTQETQYF
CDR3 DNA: TGCGCCAGCAGAAAGTTGGGTACTCAAGAGACCCAGTACTTC

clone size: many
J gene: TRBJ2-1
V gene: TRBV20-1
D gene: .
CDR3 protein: CSARDRIRDTGTPRRVYNEQFF
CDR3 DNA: TGCAGTGCTAGAGATCGAATTCGGGACACCGGGACTCCCCGGCGGGTATACAATGAGCAGTTCTTC

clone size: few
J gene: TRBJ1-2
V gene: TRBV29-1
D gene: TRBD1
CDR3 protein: CSALGDRRYGYTF
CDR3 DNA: TGCAGCGCATTGGGGGACAGACGCTATGGCTACACCTTC

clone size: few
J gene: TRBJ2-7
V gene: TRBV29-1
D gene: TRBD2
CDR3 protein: CSVGSIAGVRYEQYF
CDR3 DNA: TGCAGCGTTGGGTCTATAGCGGGAGTACGATACGAGCAGTACTTC